This T cell receptor beta chain is drawn from a study of blood T cells in healthy people across ages. Next came a second PCR, run for about 7 to 11 cycles, which used a sample-barcoded 5' primer along with a J-beta primer mix. TCRdb reprocessed the 5' RACE reads via MiXCR and lists one record per CDR3 protein. The table lists around 520,000 distinct CDR3 sequences, about a quarter of them singletons. This clonotype was seen a few times. The same sample was also studied in work on T cells of mothers and their children. As that report states: Healthy Caucasian mothers, three in number, and their six children were the donors.

This receptor was obtained from a boy between 2 and 10 years old in good health. The sample comprised blood.

CDR3 protein: CASSYSTGSDYGYTF. The CDR3 DNA reads TGTGCCAGCAGTTATTCGACAGGGTCGGACTATGGCTACACCTTC. The gene calls are TRBV6-5 and TRBJ1-2; 7 bases are a match to TRBD1. The CDR3 is 15 amino acids. Germline loops: CDR1 MNHEY, CDR2 SVGAGI. The trim removed 3 bases at V and 3 bases at J, leaving 7 bases unmatched.